What follows are 19 T cell receptor beta chains derived from one specimen sequenced in a study of molecular identifiers for immune sequencing clone quantification. TCRdb re-called the PCR reads with MiXCR, one entry per CDR3 protein. This sample has approximately 590,000 distinct CDR3 sequences, with 25% found just once. Specimen: naive CD8+ T cells from blood, with Jurkat cell RNA spiked in. The subset here: FACS-sorted CD8+CD4-CCR7+CD45RA+ naive T cells. These receptors were taken from a human donor in good health. Some libraries in this study had Jurkat cell RNA spiked in.

The rearrangement joins TRBV27 to TRBJ2-3, with D tentatively TRBD2 (6 bases). CDR1 is MNHEY, CDR2 SMNVEV, per germline (reference sequence). This CDR3 spans 22 amino acids. The V end lost 1 base, the J end lost 2 bases, and 31 bases lay between the germline ends. CDR3: CASSLLPGYGGSGTKNTDTQYF. The CDR3 region has the DNA TGTGCCAGCAGTTTATTGCCCGGATACGGGGGATCCGGAACAAAGAACACAGATACGCAGTATTTT.

This clonotype is a singleton in its sample. The chain carries TRBV2 and TRBJ2-6; 7 nucleotides align to TRBD2. The CDR3 length is 16 residues. Germline V gene lookup returns CDR1 SNHLY and CDR2 FYNNEI. The V segment lost 4 bases and the J segment 0 bases; nucleotides outside the gene matches: 3. The CDR3 region has the DNA TGTGCCAGCAGTGGGGGGGGTCGCTCTGGGGCCAACGTCCTGACTTTC. Its translation is CASSGGGRSGANVLTF. The full variable domain, rest sourced from reference TRBV2 and TRBJ2-6, is EPEVTQTPSHQVTQMGQEVILRCVPISNHLYFYWYRQILGQKVEFLVSFYNNEISEKSEIFDDQFSVERPDGSNFTLKIRSTKLEDSAMYFCASSGGGRSGANVLTFGAGSRLTVL.

This chain connects TRBV2 to TRBJ1-6; no firm D call. The V end was cut by 3 bases, the J end by 6 bases, with 15 bases between. This CDR3 region has 16 residues. CDR1 and CDR2 from the germline V gene are SNHLY and FYNNEI. In DNA form, the CDR3 reads TGTGCCAGCAGTGAGGAGGGTGGCAGAACTAATTCACCCCTCCACTTT. Amino acids: CASSEEGGRTNSPLHF.

This clonotype came up many times. The chain carries TRBV7-9 and TRBJ2-5; D perhaps matches TRBD1 (6 bases). The CDR3 covers 14 residues. Germline CDR1 SEHNR, CDR2 FQNEAQ (reference sequence). Trimming shortened V by 5 bases and J by 1 base, and 11 bases separated the two germline ends. The DNA for the CDR3 is TGTGCCAGCAGCCCGGACAGCTTCCAAGAGACCCAGTACTTC. Translation gives CASSPDSFQETQYF.

The V gene is TRBV2, the J gene TRBJ1-1, with TRBD1 matching 10 bases. The germline CDR1 and CDR2 sequences are SNHLY and FYNNEI. There are 16 residues in the CDR3. Losses at the gene ends were 10 bases for V and 0 bases for J; bases not matched to a gene: 11. CDR3: CANSLWTGGMNTEAFF. The CDR3 DNA reads as TGTGCCAACTCACTATGGACAGGGGGGATGAACACTGAAGCTTTCTTT.

The J gene is TRBJ2-7, the V gene TRBV20-1; TRBD1 is a possible D gene (5 bases). The V gene lost 3 bases and the J gene lost 5 bases, with 11 bases spanning the gap. This CDR3 has 12 residues. The V gene's germline CDR1 is DFQATT and CDR2 SNEGSKA (reference sequence). The CDR3 here is CSARGQDDEQYF. The CDR3 DNA follows: TGCAGTGCTAGGGGGCAGGACGACGAGCAGTACTTC.

Points on this clonotype: With a much larger clone just one base away, this may be a read error. CDR3 nucleotide sequence: TGTGCCAGCATCCAGGGGATGGGCCCAGATACGCAGTATTTT. Its translation: CASIQGMGPDTQYF. This chain joins TRBV6-1 and TRBJ2-3, with D possibly TRBD1 on 6 matching bases. V gave up 7 bases and J gave up 4 bases, with 15 bases separating them. This CDR3 has 14 residues. The germline CDR1 and CDR2 sequences are MNHNS and SASEGT.

The chain is built from TRBV2 and TRBJ2-5; TRBD2 aligns across 9 bases. V lost 6 bases, J lost 0 bases, and 5 bases stayed unmatched. From germline, CDR1 is SNHLY and CDR2 FYNNEI. CDR3 length: 15 amino acids. The CDR3 is CASSTSGWHQETQYF. The CDR3 bases are TGTGCCAGCAGCACTAGCGGGTGGCACCAAGAGACCCAGTACTTC.

The chain couples TRBV3-1 to TRBJ1-1, with TRBD1 identical over 9 bases. V shed 0 bases, J shed 3 bases, and the junction held 8 bases outside the gene matches. The germline V gene has CDR1 LGHDT and CDR2 YNNKEL (reference sequence). The CDR3 has 17 amino acids. CDR3 coding DNA: TGTGCCAGCAGCCAAGATTTAGGACAGGGGTTTGACACTGAAGCTTTCTTT. Protein: CASSQDLGQGFDTEAFF.

The sample holds many counts of this clonotype. The chain uses TRBV29-1 and TRBJ2-4, with D perhaps TRBD1 (6 bases). The germline gives CDR1 SQVTM, CDR2 ANQGSEA. V was cut by 2 bases and J by 8 bases, with 10 bases left in between. CDR3 length: 12 residues. The CDR3 DNA is TGCAGCGTTGAACAGGGGAGAGACATTCAGTACTTC. Its protein product is CSVEQGRDIQYF.

On this clonotype itself: No conserved phenylalanine or tryptophan is present at the end of the CDR3, so a read error is the likely explanation. V usage is TRBV2 and J usage is TRBJ2-3, with no clear D. This CDR3 has 13 amino acids. In germline, CDR1 is SNHLY, CDR2 FYNNEI. Trimming took 1 base from V and 0 from J, leaving 2 bases between them. CDR3 bases: TGTGCCAGCAGTGAAGACAGCACAGATACGCAGTATTCT. Translating gives CASSEDSTDTQYS.

This clonotype was seen repeatedly, ten times or more. The chain carries TRBV5-5 and TRBJ2-3; D is unclear. Per germline, CDR1 SGHKS and CDR2 YYEKEE (reference sequence). V was cut by 8 bases and J by 0 bases, with 22 bases left in between. CDR3 length equals 17 residues. CDR3 coding DNA: TGTGCCAGTCTACTAAAGTTCCCCCAGGTCAGCACAGATACGCAGTATTTT. This encodes CASLLKFPQVSTDTQYF. The entire variable domain, with the rest obtained from reference TRBV5-5 and TRBJ2-3, is as follows: DAGVTQSPTHLIKTRGQQVTLRCSPISGHKSVSWYQQVLGQGPQFIFQYYEKEERGRGNFPDRFSARQFPNYSSELNVNALLLGDSALYLCASLLKFPQVSTDTQYFGPGTRLTVL.

This clonotype was seen at least ten times. V is TRBV4-1 and J is TRBJ2-3; possibly TRBD1 or TRBD2 for D (5 bases each). This CDR3 is built from 15 residues. Germline V lookup: CDR1 MGHRA, CDR2 YSYEKL. V was pared by 2 bases and J by 1 base, with 10 bases between. CDR3 loop: CASSQTQGGTDTQYF. The CDR3 DNA follows: TGCGCCAGCAGCCAAACCCAGGGAGGCACAGATACGCAGTATTTT.

This clonotype was counted ten times or more. The chain carries TRBV5-6 and TRBJ2-1, with D unresolved. Trimming removed 0 bases from V and 9 bases from J, with 7 bases in between. The CDR3 is made up of 12 amino acids. CDR1 and CDR2 from the germline V gene are SGHDT and YYEEEE. CDR3 DNA: TGTGCCAGCAGCTTGGGTCCGATTGAGCAGTTCTTC. This encodes CASSLGPIEQFF.

This clonotype was recorded at least ten times. The V gene is TRBV4-3, the J gene TRBJ2-1, with 10 nucleotides matching TRBD1. The CDR3 totals 14 residues. Looked up from germline, CDR1 is LGHNA and CDR2 is YSLEER. With V trimmed by 1 base and J by 7 bases, 1 base remained unmatched. The CDR3 DNA reads as TGCGCCAGCAGCCAAGGACAGGGGGCGAATGAGCAGTTCTTC. Protein: CASSQGQGANEQFF.

The V gene is TRBV21-1, the J gene TRBJ2-7; no DNA check was done on the table's D call, TRBD1. TRBV21-1 is flagged as a pseudogene. This CDR3 region has 15 residues. Here the CDR3 reads CASSRRYRGPYEQYF. Written as DNA, the CDR3 is TGTGCCAGCAGCAGGAGGTACAGGGGGCCCTACGAGCAGTACTTC.

This clonotype came up many times. The chain couples TRBV7-9 to TRBJ1-3; D gene ambiguous. In germline, CDR1 is SEHNR, CDR2 FQNEAQ (reference sequence). The CDR3 covers 19 residues. V gave up 2 bases and J gave up 0 bases, with 20 bases separating them. The CDR3: CASSLPFPGQLSSGNTIYF. The DNA for the CDR3 is TGTGCCAGCAGCTTACCCTTTCCTGGTCAGCTGAGCTCTGGAAACACCATATATTTT.

A few counts support this clonotype. CDR3 in DNA: TGTGCCAGCAGTCCGCTCGCCTTAAACGGGGCCAACGTCCTGACTTTC. Translated, it gives CASSPLALNGANVLTF. This chain links TRBV7-6 with TRBJ2-6; unclear D gene. CDR1 and CDR2 from the germline V gene are SGHVS and FNYEAQ. CDR3 length equals 16 residues. The V gene lost 6 bases and the J gene lost 4 bases, with 16 bases spanning the gap.

The chain uses TRBV19 and TRBJ2-3; a weak D match, TRBD2 (6 bases). Trimming took 0 bases from V and 2 from J, leaving 9 bases between them. From germline, CDR1 is LNHDA and CDR2 SQIVND (reference sequence). The CDR3 totals 15 residues. CDR3 amino acids: CASSIDRGTTDTQYF. The CDR3 DNA is TGTGCCAGTAGTATAGATCGGGGGACCACAGATACGCAGTATTTT.